The next 28 T cell receptor beta chains were all read from a single sample in a study of Graves' ophthalmopathy and Graves' hyperthyroidism. Amplification of the TCR beta CDR3 regions used RNA transcripts (as template). An opening RT-PCR round employed HTBI primers and preceded a second-round multiplex PCR. Each CDR3 protein is one row after TCRdb ran MiXCR on the multiplex PCR reads. The sample yields approximately 380,000 distinct CDR3 sequences, 21% seen once. The sample comprised peripheral blood. The source of these receptors is a woman between 18 and 30 years old with stable Graves' hyperthyroidism.

The chain has TRBV7-9 and TRBJ2-7, with D maybe TRBD1 (5 bases). The V gene's germline CDR1 is SEHNR and CDR2 FQNEAQ (reference sequence). This CDR3 contains 13 residues. V gave up 2 bases and J gave up 6 bases, with 11 bases separating them. The CDR3 region is CASSLIAGREQYF. CDR3 nucleotide sequence: TGTGCCAGCAGCTTAATCGCAGGGCGCGAGCAGTACTTC.

A remark on this clonotype: A read error is likely, as this CDR3 ends without the conserved phenylalanine or tryptophan. The CDR3 nucleotides read TGTACCAGCTCACGGGACAGGGGAACGGGCTACACCGTC. Amino acid sequence: CTSSRDRGTGYTV. The chain is built from TRBV6-2 or TRBV6-3 and TRBJ1-2; the match to TRBD1 covers 10 bases. This CDR3 spans 13 amino acids. Germline lookup yields CDR1 MNHEY and CDR2 SVGEGT.

In the case of this clonotype: A much larger clonotype is one base distant, so this may be a read error. The CDR3 DNA sequence: TGCAGTGCCCTCCGCCAGGGCCAAGAGATCCAGTACTTC. This translates into CSALRQGQEIQYF. V gene TRBV20-1 combines with J gene TRBJ2-5; tentatively, D is TRBD1 (5 bases). CDR1 and CDR2 (germline): DFQATT, SNEGSKA (reference sequence). This CDR3 spans 13 amino acids.

This clonotype was counted a few times. The chain joins TRBV9 to TRBJ1-6, with D possibly matching TRBD1 (5 bases). V gave up 0 bases and J gave up 8 bases, with 12 bases separating them. CDR1 SGDLS and CDR2 YYNGEE come from the germline V gene. The CDR3 runs 15 residues. The CDR3 loop is CASSVGGTRDSPLHF. The CDR3 DNA reads as TGTGCCAGCAGCGTAGGTGGGACGAGGGATTCACCCCTCCACTTT.

Only one count was recorded for this clonotype. The chain links TRBV19 to TRBJ1-5; D gene uncertain. CDR3 length: 13 amino acids. V dropped 10 bases and J dropped 3 bases, with 13 bases sitting between them. CDR1 is LNHDA and CDR2 is SQIVND in the germline V gene (reference sequence). This CDR3 is CATTLRSNQPQHF. In nucleotides, the CDR3 is TGTGCCACCACTTTAAGGTCCAATCAGCCCCAGCATTTT. Full variable domain (rest looked up from reference TRBV19 and TRBJ1-5): DGGITQSPKYLFRKEGQNVTLSCEQNLNHDAMYWYRQDPGQGLRLIYYSQIVNDFQKGDIAEGYSVSREKKESFPLTVTSAQKNPTAFYLCATTLRSNQPQHFGDGTRLSIL.

V and J are TRBV6-1 and TRBJ1-2; 12 bases match TRBD1. The germline gives CDR1 MNHNS, CDR2 SASEGT. The CDR3 has 13 residues. Losses at the gene ends were 6 bases for V and 8 bases for J; bases not matched to a gene: 4. CDR3 region: CASRTGTGGGYTF. The CDR3 DNA sequence: TGTGCCAGCAGAACCGGGACAGGGGGCGGCTACACCTTC.

In this sample, this clonotype turned up many times. The chain couples TRBV24-1 to TRBJ2-5, with 10 bases matching TRBD1. Germline CDR1 and CDR2: KGHDR and SFDVKD. V lost 1 base to trimming and J lost 5 bases; unmatched junction nucleotides: 6. The CDR3 runs to 16 residues. The CDR3 spells CATSDLIGTGDETQYF. The CDR3 DNA sequence: TGTGCCACCAGTGATTTAATTGGGACAGGGGACGAGACCCAGTACTTC.

This clonotype was observed many times. The rearrangement joins TRBV19 to TRBJ2-2; D ambiguous. Germline V gene lookup returns CDR1 LNHDA and CDR2 SQIVND (reference sequence). The CDR3 runs to 15 residues. V lost 7 bases and J 1 base, leaving 13 bases between the germline ends. The CDR3 region has the DNA TGTGCCAGTAAGGCCTATGAGGAGAACACCGGGGAGCTGTTTTTT. It specifies CASKAYEENTGELFF.

This clonotype was counted at least ten times. The V and J genes are TRBV7-6 and TRBJ2-6, with D perhaps TRBD2 (6 bases). CDR3 length: 17 residues. Germline V gene data show CDR1 as SGHVS and CDR2 as FNYEAQ. The germline V and J ends were trimmed by 4 bases and 4 bases, with 17 bases remaining between them. CDR3 residues: CASSWGVGSEGANVLTF. The CDR3 bases are TGTGCCAGCAGCTGGGGTGTCGGGAGTGAGGGGGCCAACGTCCTGACTTTC.

This clonotype was seen ten or more times. The rearrangement joins TRBV27 to TRBJ2-7; 7 bases fit TRBD2. CDR1 is MNHEY and CDR2 is SMNVEV in the germline V gene (reference sequence). The V segment lost 5 bases and the J segment 3 bases; nucleotides outside the gene matches: 10. CDR3 length: 15 amino acids. This CDR3 is CASSISAGSGYEQYF. The CDR3 DNA sequence: TGTGCCAGCAGTATCTCAGCGGGATCGGGCTACGAGCAGTACTTC.

This clonotype has a single count. The rearrangement uses TRBV5-1 and TRBJ1-2, with 9 positions matching TRBD1. CDR1 SGHRS and CDR2 YFSETQ come from the germline V gene. This CDR3 comprises 13 residues. Trimming at V came to 5 bases and at J to 4 bases, leaving 3 bases not matched to a gene. The CDR3 DNA is TGCGCCAGCAGGACGGACAGGGGCTATGGCTACACCTTC. It specifies CASRTDRGYGYTF.

This clonotype was seen at least ten times. The chain carries TRBV15 and TRBJ1-2; the D is unclear. The germline CDR1 and CDR2 sequences are LNHNV and YYDKDF (reference sequence). V lost 0 bases to trimming and J lost 7 bases, with 15 bases between them. This CDR3 is built from 15 residues. The CDR3 bases are TGTGCCACCAGCAGAGATCCGGACGGTCTGGCTGGCTACACCTTC. This translates into CATSRDPDGLAGYTF.

This chain links TRBV12-3 or TRBV12-4 with TRBJ1-1, with D perhaps TRBD1 (5 bases). V was clipped by 3 bases and J by 2 bases, with 10 bases between them. The CDR3 is 14 amino acids. The CDR3, as DNA: TGTGCCAGCAGTTTCGGCAGGGCCAACACTGAAGCTTTCTTT. Translated: CASSFGRANTEAFF.

This clonotype was observed many times. This chain connects TRBV12-3 or TRBV12-4 to TRBJ1-3; D possibly corresponds to TRBD1 (5 bases). The CDR3 covers 14 residues. The V and J ends lost 6 bases and 1 base respectively, with 10 bases between them. CDR3 in amino acids: CASSSRDSGNTIYF. The CDR3 DNA follows: TGTGCCAGCAGCTCCAGGGATTCTGGAAACACCATATATTTT.

Ten or more counts support this clonotype. The chain links TRBV7-9 to TRBJ2-7, with 7 bases identical to TRBD2. The V segment lost 4 bases and the J segment 0 bases; nucleotides outside the gene matches: 6. The CDR3 has 15 residues. Per the germline V gene, CDR1 is SEHNR and CDR2 is FQNEAQ (reference sequence). CDR3: CASSSLASSSYEQYF. In DNA, the CDR3 is TGTGCCAGCAGCTCACTAGCGTCCAGCTCCTACGAGCAGTACTTC.

The chain uses TRBV28 and TRBJ2-5; D may be TRBD2 (6 bases). The CDR3 runs 16 residues. The germline V and J ends were trimmed by 2 bases and 5 bases, with 18 bases remaining between them. Germline V gene lookup returns CDR1 MDHEN and CDR2 SYDVKM. CDR3 amino acids: CASSLAGRKARETQYF. CDR3 DNA: TGTGCCAGCAGTTTAGCGGGGAGAAAGGCGCGGGAGACCCAGTACTTC.

This clonotype showed up many times. This sequence joins TRBV25-1 and TRBJ2-7; 10 bases align to TRBD2. The germline CDR1 and CDR2 sequences are MGHDK and SYGVNS. Losses at the gene ends were 7 bases for V and 5 bases for J; bases not matched to a gene: 8. The length of the CDR3 is 14 residues. Here the CDR3 DNA reads TGTGCCAGCACCCCCGGGACTAGCGAGGACGAGCAGTACTTC. Translating it yields CASTPGTSEDEQYF.

This clonotype was picked up many times. The chain has TRBV6-2 or TRBV6-3 and TRBJ2-3; 9 nucleotides match TRBD2. This CDR3 contains 16 residues. The V segment lost 8 bases and the J segment 5 bases; nucleotides outside the gene matches: 14. Germline V gives CDR1 MNHEY, CDR2 SVGEGT. This CDR3 is CASALLRSGRGDTQYF. CDR3 nucleotides: TGTGCCAGCGCTCTCCTGCGTAGCGGGAGAGGAGATACGCAGTATTTT.

This clonotype was counted ten times or more. The V gene is TRBV29-1, the J gene TRBJ2-5; a weak D match, TRBD2 (5 bases). The germline V gene encodes CDR1 SQVTM and CDR2 ANQGSEA. This CDR3 comprises 12 residues. V was cut by 5 bases and J by 2 bases, with 9 bases left in between. Written as DNA, the CDR3 is TGCAGCGTTATCGGGGATCAAGAGACCCAGTACTTC. Residues: CSVIGDQETQYF.

This clonotype was observed a handful of times. The CDR3 bases are TGTGCCAGCGAAGGGGCAGATACGCAGTATTTT. It yields the protein CASEGADTQYF. The genes are TRBV2 and TRBJ2-3, with a tentative D call TRBD1 (5 bases). Germline-derived CDR1 and CDR2 are SNHLY and FYNNEI. Trimming shortened V by 8 bases and J by 4 bases, and 7 bases separated the two germline ends. The CDR3 has 11 amino acids.

This clonotype was picked up many times. Since a much larger clone is just one base distant, this may be a read error. This chain joins TRBV7-3 and TRBJ2-2, with D hard to call. Trimming stripped 5 bases from V and 5 bases from J, with 6 bases between. The germline V gene has CDR1 SGHTA and CDR2 FQGTGA. This CDR3 region has 12 residues. Written as DNA, the CDR3 is TGTGCCAGCAGCCCTCAGACCGGGGAGCTGTTTTTT. Amino acid sequence: CASSPQTGELFF.

As to this clonotype: Given a much more abundant clone one base away, this may be a read error. The V call is TRBV30, the J call TRBJ1-1; TRBD1 might be the D (5 bases). V lost 7 bases to trimming and J lost 4 bases, with 13 bases between them. The germline CDR1 and CDR2 sequences are GTSNPN and SVGIG (reference sequence). The CDR3 extends over 12 amino acids. CDR3 in amino acids: CALGRRSTEAFF. DNA of the CDR3: TGTGCCTTGGGGCGCCGAAGCACTGAAGCTTTCTTT.

At least ten counts were recorded for this clonotype. The J gene is TRBJ1-2, the V gene TRBV30, with 7 positions matching TRBD1. The CDR3 loop spans 14 amino acids. The germline gives CDR1 GTSNPN, CDR2 SVGIG (reference sequence). The V segment lost 3 bases and the J segment 4 bases; nucleotides outside the gene matches: 8. DNA for the CDR3: TGTGCCTGGAGATCAAGGACAGGCCCCTATGGCTACACCTTC. Protein product: CAWRSRTGPYGYTF.

This clonotype was observed at least ten times. V is TRBV12-3 or TRBV12-4 and J is TRBJ2-7; 7 bases fit TRBD1. This CDR3 comprises 15 residues. The V and J ends lost 6 bases and 3 bases, in that order; junction bases with no gene match: 11. The CDR3 sequence: CASSPPRQGNYEQYF. The CDR3 DNA follows: TGTGCCAGCAGCCCACCTCGACAGGGTAACTACGAGCAGTACTTC.

This chain links TRBV15 with TRBJ1-1; 7 nucleotides align to TRBD1. The ends lost 5 bases at V and 3 bases at J; junction bases unmatched: 9. This CDR3 is built from 15 residues. Germline lookup yields CDR1 LNHNV and CDR2 YYDKDF (reference sequence). This CDR3 reads CATSGRQGGYTEAFF. In nucleotides, the CDR3 is TGTGCCACCAGCGGCAGACAGGGCGGGTACACTGAAGCTTTCTTT.

This clonotype was picked up many times. The chain recombines TRBV2 with TRBJ2-7, with D possibly being TRBD1 (6 bases). The CDR3 consists of 16 residues. V was pared by 6 bases and J by 2 bases, with 20 bases between. Germline CDR1 reads SNHLY; CDR2 reads FYNNEI. CDR3 sequence: CASRGKGTTITYEQYF. The CDR3, as DNA: TGTGCCAGCAGAGGTAAGGGGACAACGATCACCTACGAGCAGTACTTC.

This clonotype was seen ten or more times. This chain links TRBV7-8 with TRBJ1-5; no reliable D call. V lost 3 bases and J 3 bases, leaving 9 bases between the germline ends. Germline V gene sequence: CDR1 SGHVS, CDR2 FQNEAQ. The CDR3 runs to 14 residues. CDR3 coding DNA: TGTGCCAGCAGCTTTAACGGTGACAATCAGCCCCAGCATTTT. Its protein product is CASSFNGDNQPQHF.

This clonotype was seen repeatedly, ten times or more. A read error may produce the germline difference seen at one junction end. The V and J genes are TRBV20-1 and TRBJ2-4, with D perhaps matching TRBD2 (5 bases). CDR1 and CDR2 from the germline V gene are DFQATT and SNEGSKA (reference sequence). The CDR3 totals 12 residues. The CDR3 reads CSAFSRGNIKYF. The DNA for the CDR3 is TGCAGTGCTTTCTCCCGGGGAAACATTAAGTACTTC.